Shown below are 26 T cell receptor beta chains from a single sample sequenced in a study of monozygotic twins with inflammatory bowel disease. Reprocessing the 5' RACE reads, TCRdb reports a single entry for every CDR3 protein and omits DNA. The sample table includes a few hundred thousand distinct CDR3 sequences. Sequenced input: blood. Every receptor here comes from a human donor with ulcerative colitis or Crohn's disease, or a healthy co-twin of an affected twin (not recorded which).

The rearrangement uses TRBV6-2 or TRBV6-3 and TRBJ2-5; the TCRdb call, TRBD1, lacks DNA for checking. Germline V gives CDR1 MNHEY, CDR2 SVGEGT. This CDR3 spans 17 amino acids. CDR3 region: CASSYSTIGGATKTQYF.

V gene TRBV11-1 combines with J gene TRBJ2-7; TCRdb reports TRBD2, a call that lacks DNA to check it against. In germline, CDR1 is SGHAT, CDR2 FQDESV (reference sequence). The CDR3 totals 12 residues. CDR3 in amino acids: CASRGTGGEQYF. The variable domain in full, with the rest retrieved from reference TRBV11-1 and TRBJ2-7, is EAEVAQSPRYKITEKSQAVAFWCDPISGHATLYWYRQILGQGPELLVQFQDESVVDDSQLPKDRFSAERLKGVDSTLKIQPAELGDSAMYLCASRGTGGEQYFGPGTRLTVT.

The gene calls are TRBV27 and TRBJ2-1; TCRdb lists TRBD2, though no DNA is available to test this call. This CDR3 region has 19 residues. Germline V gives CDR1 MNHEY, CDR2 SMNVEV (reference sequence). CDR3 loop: CASSLKLWGLAGPGWEQFF.

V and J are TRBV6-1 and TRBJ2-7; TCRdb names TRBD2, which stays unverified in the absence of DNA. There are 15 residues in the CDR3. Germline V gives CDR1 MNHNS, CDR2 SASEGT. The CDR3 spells CASSKKTGPSYEQYF.

The CDR3 spells CASSLAGGLASGEQYF. The chain recombines TRBV5-1 with TRBJ2-7; TCRdb's assignment of TRBD2 cannot be checked, as there is no DNA. CDR3 length: 16 residues. The germline CDR1 and CDR2 sequences are SGHRS and YFSETQ.

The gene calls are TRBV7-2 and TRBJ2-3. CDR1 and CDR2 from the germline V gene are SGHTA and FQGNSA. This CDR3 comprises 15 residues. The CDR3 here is CASSLGLARTDTQYF.

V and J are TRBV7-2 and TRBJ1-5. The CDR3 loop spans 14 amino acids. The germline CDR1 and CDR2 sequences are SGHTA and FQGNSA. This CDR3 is CASSKQSSNQPQHF.

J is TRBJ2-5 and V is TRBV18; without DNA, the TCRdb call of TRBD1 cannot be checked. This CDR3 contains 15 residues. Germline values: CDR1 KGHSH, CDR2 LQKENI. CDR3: CASSPNPGQAGTQYF.

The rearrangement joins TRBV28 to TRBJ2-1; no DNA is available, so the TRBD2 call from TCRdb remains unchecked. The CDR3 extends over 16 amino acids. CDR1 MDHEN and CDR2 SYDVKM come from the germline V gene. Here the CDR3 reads CASTLAGTSGGSEQFF.

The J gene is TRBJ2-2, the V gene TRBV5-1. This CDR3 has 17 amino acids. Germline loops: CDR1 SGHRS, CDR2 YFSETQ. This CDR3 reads CASSLPDLITVGGELFF.

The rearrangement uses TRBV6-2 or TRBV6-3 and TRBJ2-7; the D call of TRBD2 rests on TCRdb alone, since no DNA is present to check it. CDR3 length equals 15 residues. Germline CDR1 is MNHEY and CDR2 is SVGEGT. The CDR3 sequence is CASSDGLAGAYEQYF.

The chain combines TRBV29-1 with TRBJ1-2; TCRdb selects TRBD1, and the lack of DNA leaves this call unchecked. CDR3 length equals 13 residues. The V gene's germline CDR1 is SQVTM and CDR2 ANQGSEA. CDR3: CSVVGQGGYGYTF.

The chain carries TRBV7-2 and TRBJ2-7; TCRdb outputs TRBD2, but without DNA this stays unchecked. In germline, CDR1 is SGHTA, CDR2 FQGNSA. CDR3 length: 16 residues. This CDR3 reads CASSLGSGRTPYEQYF.

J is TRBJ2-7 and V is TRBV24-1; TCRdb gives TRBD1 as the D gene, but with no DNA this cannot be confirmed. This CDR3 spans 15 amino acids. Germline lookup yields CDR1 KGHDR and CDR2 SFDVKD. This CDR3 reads CATSDTGQNVYEQYF.

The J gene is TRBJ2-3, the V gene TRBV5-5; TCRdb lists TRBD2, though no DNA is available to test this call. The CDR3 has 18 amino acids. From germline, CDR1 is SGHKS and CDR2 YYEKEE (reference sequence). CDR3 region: CASSLGLDPGRHTDTQYF.

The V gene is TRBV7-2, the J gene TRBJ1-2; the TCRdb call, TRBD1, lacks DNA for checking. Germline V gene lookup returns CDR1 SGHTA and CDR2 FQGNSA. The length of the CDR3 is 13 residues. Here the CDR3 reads CASSLLTGSGYTF.

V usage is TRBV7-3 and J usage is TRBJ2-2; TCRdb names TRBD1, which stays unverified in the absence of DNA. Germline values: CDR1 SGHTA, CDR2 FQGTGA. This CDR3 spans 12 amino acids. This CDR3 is CRPGSNTGELFF.

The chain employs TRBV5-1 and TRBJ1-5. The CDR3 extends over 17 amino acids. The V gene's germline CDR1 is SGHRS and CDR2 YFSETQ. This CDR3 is CASSLGTAPNSNQPQHF.

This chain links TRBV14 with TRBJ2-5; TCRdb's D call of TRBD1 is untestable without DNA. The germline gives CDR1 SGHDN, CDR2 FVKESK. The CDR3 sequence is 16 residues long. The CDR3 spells CASSQPRGGLKETQYF.

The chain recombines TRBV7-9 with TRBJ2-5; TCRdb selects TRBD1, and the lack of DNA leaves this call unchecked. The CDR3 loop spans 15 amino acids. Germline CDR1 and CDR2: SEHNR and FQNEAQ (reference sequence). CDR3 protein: CASSPRGGTQETQYF.

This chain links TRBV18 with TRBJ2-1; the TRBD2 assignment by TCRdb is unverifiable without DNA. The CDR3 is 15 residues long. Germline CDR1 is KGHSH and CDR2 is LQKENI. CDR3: CASSPRGSSDNEQFF.

This CDR3 reads CSASPAERTETQYF. The chain joins TRBV20-1 to TRBJ2-5; TCRdb's D call of TRBD2 is untestable without DNA. The CDR3 covers 14 residues. Germline V gene sequence: CDR1 DFQATT, CDR2 SNEGSKA (reference sequence).

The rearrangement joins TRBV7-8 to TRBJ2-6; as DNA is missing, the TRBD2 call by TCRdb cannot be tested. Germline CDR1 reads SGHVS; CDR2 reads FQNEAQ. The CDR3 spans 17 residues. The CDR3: CASTVEGPVSGANVLTF.

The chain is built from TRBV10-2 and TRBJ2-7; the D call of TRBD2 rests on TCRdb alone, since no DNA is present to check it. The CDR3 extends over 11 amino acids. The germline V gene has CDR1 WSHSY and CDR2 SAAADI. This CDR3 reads CASRGNYEQYF.

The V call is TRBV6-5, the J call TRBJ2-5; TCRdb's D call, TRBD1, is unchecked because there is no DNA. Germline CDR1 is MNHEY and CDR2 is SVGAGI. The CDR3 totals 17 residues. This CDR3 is CASSLSRPGRVGETQYF.

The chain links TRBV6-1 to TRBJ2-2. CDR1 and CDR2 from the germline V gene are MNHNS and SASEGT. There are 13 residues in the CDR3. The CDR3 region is CASSYALRGELFF.